Each of the 17 T cell receptor beta chains below was sequenced from the same sample in a study of OX40 agonist ivuxolimab in advanced cancers. Profiled with immunoSEQ multiplex PCR; TCRdb holds only in-frame clones, not every one. Of tens of thousands of clones in the sample, 84% were seen once. The source material was CD4+ or CD8+ T cells sorted from blood, sampled in a trial of the OX40 agonist ivuxolimab. The receptors stem from an adult with an advanced solid tumor such as melanoma, head and neck, liver or kidney cancer.

This clone occurred a few times. V usage is TRBV5-5 and J usage is TRBJ2-1; 9 bases line up with TRBD2. The ends lost 2 bases at V and 5 bases at J; junction bases unmatched: 5. CDR1 is SGHKS and CDR2 is YYEKEE in the germline V gene (reference sequence). The CDR3 runs to 15 residues. The CDR3 sequence is CASSFGLAPDNEQFF. CDR3 bases: TGTGCCAGCAGCTTCGGACTAGCGCCAGACAATGAGCAGTTCTTC.

The J gene is TRBJ2-7, the V gene TRBV30; the D is unclear. There are 13 residues in the CDR3. Germline V gene data show CDR1 as GTSNPN and CDR2 as SVGIG (reference sequence). V lost 0 bases and J lost 2, with 8 bases in between. DNA of the CDR3: TGTGCCTGGAGTGTTGGGCGGACCTACGAGCAGTACTTC. It is translated as CAWSVGRTYEQYF.

The CDR3 protein is CAISESTDTQYF. As DNA, the CDR3 is TGTGCCATCAGTGAGTCTACAGATACGCAGTATTTT. The rearrangement links TRBV10-3 to TRBJ2-3, with D unclear. Germline V gives CDR1 ENHRY, CDR2 SYGVKD. The CDR3 contains 12 residues. V lost 0 bases, J lost 3 bases, and 1 base lay in between.

V is TRBV12-5 and J is TRBJ1-5; D gene uncertain. CDR3 length: 17 amino acids. V lost 0 bases and J lost 4, with 16 bases in between. Germline CDR1 and CDR2: LGHNT and FRNRAP. DNA for the CDR3: TGTGCTAGTGGTTTGGTACTATCCCCCGGGTATAATCAGCCCCAGCATTTT. Its protein product is CASGLVLSPGYNQPQHF.

The V gene is TRBV6-4, the J gene TRBJ2-5, with 10 nucleotides matching TRBD2. Trimming took 3 bases from V and 5 from J; bases not matched to a gene: 6. The CDR3 totals 15 residues. In germline, CDR1 is MRHNA, CDR2 SNTAGT. CDR3 in amino acids: CASSEGLAGVETQYF. Here the CDR3 DNA reads TGTGCCAGCAGTGAGGGTCTAGCGGGAGTGGAGACCCAGTACTTC.

The chain joins TRBV27 to TRBJ1-5; tentative D call: TRBD1 (5 bases). V was clipped by 1 base and J by 6 bases, with 13 bases between them. From germline, CDR1 is MNHEY and CDR2 SMNVEV (reference sequence). The CDR3 is 15 residues long. CDR3 DNA sequence: TGTGCCAGCAGTTTATACCGGGGCTTGGGTCAGCCCCAGCATTTT. It encodes CASSLYRGLGQPQHF.

The V and J genes are TRBV7-6 and TRBJ2-7, with D perhaps TRBD2 (6 bases). Germline CDR1 is SGHVS and CDR2 is FNYEAQ. Trimming removed 5 bases at V and 3 bases at J, with 20 bases between. This CDR3 comprises 16 residues. Here the CDR3 reads CASSPGEAGLVYEQYF. The DNA of the CDR3 is TGTGCCAGCAGCCCCGGGGAGGCGGGACTGGTCTACGAGCAGTACTTC.

This clone is a singleton in its sample. This chain uses TRBV9 with TRBJ2-7, with a possible D match to TRBD1 (5 bases). The CDR3 consists of 14 residues. V dropped 0 bases and J dropped 2 bases, with 9 bases sitting between them. The germline gives CDR1 SGDLS, CDR2 YYNGEE. CDR3 residues: CASSVGGGPYEQYF. Here the CDR3 DNA reads TGTGCCAGCAGCGTAGGGGGCGGCCCCTACGAGCAGTACTTC.

This chain links TRBV19 with TRBJ1-2; 10 bases are a match to TRBD1. CDR1 is LNHDA and CDR2 is SQIVND in the germline V gene (reference sequence). CDR3 size: 15 residues. After removal of 8 bases from V and 6 bases from J, the junction contained 12 bases not matched to a gene. CDR3 DNA: TGTGCCAGTCTACCCGGGACAGGGGACTTGGATGGCTACACCTTC. It codes for CASLPGTGDLDGYTF.

This clone was detected once. V is TRBV10-2 and J is TRBJ1-1; 7 positions agree with TRBD1. Germline V CDR1 and CDR2: WSHSY, SAAADI. J gave up 2 bases and V 6 bases, and 3 bases lay outside the gene matches. The CDR3 is made up of 13 amino acids. The CDR3 region has the DNA TGCGCCAGCAGCGACAGGGTCAACACTGAAGCTTTCTTT. Translated: CASSDRVNTEAFF.

V and J are TRBV4-2 and TRBJ1-2; tentative D call: TRBD1 (5 bases). The CDR3 has 17 residues. Per germline, CDR1 LGHNA and CDR2 YNFKEQ. The V end lost 2 bases, the J end lost 4 bases, and 20 bases lay between the germline ends. In nucleotides, the CDR3 is TGTGCCAGCAGCCAACCTGGGGACCCGCTTTTTTCCTATGGCTACACCTTC. Its protein product is CASSQPGDPLFSYGYTF.

The gene calls are TRBV28 and TRBJ2-5; 8 bases line up with TRBD1. Looked up from germline, CDR1 is MDHEN and CDR2 is SYDVKM. The CDR3 length is 16 residues. V was clipped by 2 bases and J by 5 bases; unmatched bases: 10. CDR3 residues: CASSLTGTGGGETQYF. CDR3 nucleotide sequence: TGTGCCAGCAGTTTAACCGGGACAGGTGGTGGGGAGACCCAGTACTTC.

The chain combines TRBV27 with TRBJ1-5; 8 positions match TRBD1. The V gene end was trimmed by 3 bases and the J gene end by 4 bases; junction bases not matched to a gene: 5. There are 15 residues in the CDR3. The germline gives CDR1 MNHEY, CDR2 SMNVEV (reference sequence). This CDR3 is CASSFTRDRNQPQHF. CDR3 DNA: TGTGCCAGCAGTTTCACCCGGGACAGGAATCAGCCCCAGCATTTT.

The chain couples TRBV4-2 to TRBJ1-3; 7 bases line up with TRBD1. This CDR3 spans 16 amino acids. The ends lost 2 bases at V and 4 bases at J; junction bases unmatched: 8. The germline V gene has CDR1 LGHNA and CDR2 YNFKEQ. The CDR3 loop is CASSQKPQGTGNTIYF. The CDR3 bases are TGTGCCAGCAGCCAAAAACCACAGGGGACGGGAAACACCATATATTTT.

The rearrangement joins TRBV6-5 to TRBJ2-4; possibly TRBD2 for D (5 bases). V was pared by 0 bases and J by 7 bases, with 13 bases between. Germline CDR1 is MNHEY and CDR2 is SVGAGI. There are 15 residues in the CDR3. In nucleotides, the CDR3 is TGTGCCAGCAGTTACTCGTTCCCAGGACTTAACATTCAGTACTTC. Residues: CASSYSFPGLNIQYF.

CDR3 sequence (DNA): TGTGCCAGCAGTTTCGGCTCCTACGAGCAGTACTTC. This translates into CASSFGSYEQYF. The chain recombines TRBV7-2 with TRBJ2-7; no reliable D call. CDR1 is SGHTA and CDR2 is FQGNSA in the germline V gene. This CDR3 is 12 amino acids long. Trimming cost V 6 bases and J 0 bases, with 6 bases left between them.

This clone was picked up a small number of times. The genes are TRBV29-1 and TRBJ1-2, with D perhaps matching TRBD1 (5 bases). CDR3 length: 12 residues. V was pared by 4 bases and J by 5 bases, with 11 bases between. Per germline, CDR1 SQVTM and CDR2 ANQGSEA. The CDR3 DNA follows: TGCAGCGTTGTCGCAGGGCAGTATGGCTACACCTTC. Translating it yields CSVVAGQYGYTF.